A single sample gave rise to the 13 T cell receptor beta chains below, sequenced in a study of shared clonotypes between healthy human individuals. The data were produced by immunoSEQ multiplex PCR, yet TCRdb's version contains in-frame clones alone and is incomplete. The sample lists about 2.4 million clones; over 85% were seen once. The sequenced sample was naive CD4+ T cells from PBMCs. Subset indicated: CD45RA+ positively selected. These receptors all come from a young man in good health. Some clones in this sample may be carry-over from other donors' samples.

The gene calls are TRBV18 and TRBJ2-7; 7 nucleotides agree with TRBD1. Germline-derived CDR1 and CDR2 are KGHSH and LQKENI. With V trimmed by 6 bases and J by 2 bases, 4 bases remained unmatched. CDR3 length: 13 amino acids. The CDR3 DNA follows: TGTGCCAGCTCGGGACAGTCAACCTACGAGCAGTACTTC. As protein: CASSGQSTYEQYF.

The J gene is TRBJ2-2, the V gene TRBV7-3; 14 bases match TRBD2. J was trimmed by 6 bases and V by 5 bases; bases with no gene match: 2. Germline assignment: CDR1 SGHTA and CDR2 FQGTGA. The CDR3 is made up of 15 amino acids. The CDR3 protein is CASSMGLAGAGELFF. The CDR3 DNA reads as TGTGCCAGCAGCATGGGACTAGCGGGAGCCGGGGAGCTGTTTTTT.

The genes are TRBV6-6 and TRBJ1-5; no reliable D call. The CDR3 has 12 residues. In germline, CDR1 is MNHNY, CDR2 SVGAGI (reference sequence). This chain's CDR3 is CAVAGTNQPQHF. CDR3 sequence (DNA): TGTGCAGTGGCGGGTACCAATCAGCCCCAGCATTTT.

The chain has TRBV7-3 and TRBJ2-3; 16 positions agree with TRBD2. Germline V gene sequence: CDR1 SGHTA, CDR2 FQGTGA. The CDR3 is made up of 17 amino acids. V lost 3 bases to trimming and J lost 5 bases; unmatched junction nucleotides: 5. This CDR3 is CASSLGTSGRARDTQYF. CDR3 sequence (DNA): TGTGCCAGCAGCTTGGGGACTAGCGGGAGGGCCAGAGATACGCAGTATTTT.

The chain has TRBV5-1 and TRBJ2-3; 9 positions match TRBD2. The junction had 11 bases not matched to a gene; V was cut back by 3 bases and J by 0 bases. This CDR3 has 18 residues. Germline assignment: CDR1 SGHRS and CDR2 YFSETQ. The CDR3 spells CASSYRASGKPSTDTQYF. For the CDR3, the DNA is TGCGCCAGCAGCTACAGGGCTAGCGGGAAACCTAGCACAGATACGCAGTATTTT.

The genes are TRBV28 and TRBJ1-4; tentative D call: TRBD1 (6 bases). This CDR3 region has 15 residues. Germline V gene sequence: CDR1 MDHEN, CDR2 SYDVKM. The germline V and J ends were trimmed by 6 bases and 13 bases, with 24 bases remaining between them. The CDR3 bases are TGTGCCAGCAGCTTAGACACCGTCCAAGGGGGAGGACTGTTTTTT. Its translation is CASSLDTVQGGGLFF.

The chain employs TRBV6-5 and TRBJ2-1; 8 nucleotides line up with TRBD2. Germline loops: CDR1 MNHEY, CDR2 SVGAGI. The CDR3 is made up of 15 amino acids. The J segment lost 3 bases and the V segment lost 6 bases, leaving 7 bases of the junction unmatched. The CDR3 nucleotides read TGTGCCAGCAGCCGAAAGCGGGAGCTCTACAATGAGCAGTTCTTC. This gives the protein CASSRKRELYNEQFF.

The chain recombines TRBV19 with TRBJ2-5; 14 positions match TRBD2. The length of the CDR3 is 16 residues. Germline-derived CDR1 and CDR2 are LNHDA and SQIVND (reference sequence). V dropped 5 bases and J dropped 4; count of bases not matched to a gene: 6. CDR3 loop: CASSPSTSGRGETQYF. CDR3 DNA sequence: TGTGCCAGTAGTCCCTCGACTAGCGGGAGGGGAGAGACCCAGTACTTC.

The V call is TRBV11-2, the J call TRBJ2-1, with D possibly TRBD2 on 5 matching bases. V lost 0 bases, J lost 12 bases, and 12 bases lay in between. The CDR3 is made up of 13 amino acids. CDR1 is SGHAT and CDR2 is FQNNGV in the germline V gene. CDR3 sequence reads: CASSLDGDERQFF. CDR3 nucleotides: TGTGCCAGCAGCTTAGACGGGGATGAGCGGCAGTTCTTC.

This chain uses TRBV10-1 with TRBJ2-2, with D perhaps assigned TRBD1 or TRBD2 (5 bases each). V was trimmed by 8 bases and J by 6 bases, leaving 16 bases between them. Per the germline V gene, CDR1 is WNHNN and CDR2 is SYGVQD (reference sequence). This CDR3 is built from 14 residues. CDR3 residues: CASSSGTAPGELFF. In DNA form, the CDR3 reads TGCGCCAGCTCTTCAGGGACGGCGCCCGGGGAGCTGTTTTTT.

The chain is built from TRBV9 and TRBJ2-7; a possible D gene is TRBD2 (6 bases). This CDR3 region has 14 residues. Germline CDR1 is SGDLS and CDR2 is YYNGEE. V shed 6 bases and J shed 0 bases, with 13 bases lying between them. The CDR3 sequence: CASTSSGDSYEQYF. CDR3 in DNA: TGTGCCAGCACCAGTAGCGGAGACTCCTACGAGCAGTACTTC.

The chain employs TRBV29-1 and TRBJ2-7; TRBD1 matches 8 bases. V was pared by 5 bases and J by 2 bases, with 5 bases of the junction left unmatched. The CDR3 runs 13 residues. Germline CDR1 is SQVTM and CDR2 is ANQGSEA. This CDR3 reads CSVNAGGAYEQYF. Here the CDR3 DNA reads TGCAGCGTTAACGCAGGGGGCGCCTACGAGCAGTACTTC.

The rearrangement links TRBV6-5 to TRBJ2-2, with 7 bases identical to TRBD2. CDR3 length: 15 residues. CDR1 and CDR2 from the germline V gene are MNHEY and SVGAGI. Losses at the gene ends were 2 bases for V and 4 bases for J; bases not matched to a gene: 4. CDR3 loop: CASSYQRGSTGELFF. CDR3 in DNA: TGTGCCAGCAGTTACCAGCGGGGCAGCACCGGGGAGCTGTTTTTT.